A single sample is the source of the 20 T cell receptor beta chains below, sequenced in a study of cytomegalovirus exposure and HLA in healthy donors. The study ran its PCR with 60 Vbeta and 13 Jbeta primers. Data came from immunoSEQ multiplex PCR; TCRdb stores just in-frame clones and leaves some out. The sample consists of 95,000 to 150,000 clones, around 65% of them appearing once. Sequenced input: PBMCs. These receptors all come from a man aged 18 to 35 in good health and CMV-seronegative.

This clone appeared a single time. The chain uses TRBV6-1 and TRBJ1-1, with D hard to call. V lost 5 bases to trimming and J lost 1 base, with 14 bases between them. The CDR3 extends over 15 amino acids. Germline assignment: CDR1 MNHNS and CDR2 SASEGT. CDR3 sequence reads: CASSQTPKKNTEAFF. CDR3 bases: TGTGCCAGCAGTCAGACACCTAAAAAGAACACTGAAGCTTTCTTT.

This rearrangement joins TRBV6-5 to TRBJ2-5; D not certain. V was pared by 0 bases and J by 4 bases, with 15 bases between. CDR1 is MNHEY and CDR2 is SVGAGI in the germline V gene. This CDR3 has 16 residues. The CDR3 region is CASSYSAFNYRETQYF. The CDR3 DNA reads TGTGCCAGCAGTTACTCAGCTTTTAACTACCGAGAGACCCAGTACTTC.

The CDR3 DNA is TGCATTGTGGCGGCAGGGGGGACTGAAGCTTTCTTT. This gives the protein CIVAAGGTEAFF. The J gene is TRBJ1-1, the V gene TRBV29-1; 7 bases match TRBD1. The CDR3 runs to 12 residues. Per germline, CDR1 SQVTM and CDR2 ANQGSEA.

This clone was counted between two and nine times. The chain carries TRBV15 and TRBJ2-7; 8 bases agree with TRBD1. CDR1 is LNHNV and CDR2 is YYDKDF in the germline V gene (reference sequence). The CDR3 contains 14 residues. Germline trimming cut 5 bases from V and 5 bases from J; bases unmatched to any gene: 8. The CDR3 is CATSARTGPDEQYF. CDR3 coding DNA: TGTGCCACCAGCGCTCGGACAGGGCCGGACGAGCAGTACTTC.

The rearrangement joins TRBV6-5 to TRBJ2-2; TRBD1 matches at 10 bases. The CDR3 is made up of 14 amino acids. CDR1 MNHEY and CDR2 SVGAGI come from the germline V gene. Losses at the gene ends were 6 bases for V and 6 bases for J; bases not matched to a gene: 4. CDR3 nucleotides: TGTGCCAGCAGCGGACAGGGGGGCGCCGGGGAGCTGTTTTTT. This sequence encodes CASSGQGGAGELFF.

The count of this clone is one. This chain joins TRBV25-1 and TRBJ2-7, with D maybe TRBD2 (6 bases). The CDR3 is made up of 13 amino acids. V was pared by 7 bases and J by 4 bases, with 14 bases between. Germline loops: CDR1 MGHDK, CDR2 SYGVNS. CDR3 coding DNA: TGTGCCAGCACCGCCTCGGGGAGGTACGAGCAGTACTTC. Translating gives CASTASGRYEQYF.

This clone has more than one count but fewer than ten. The chain has TRBV6-1 and TRBJ2-7; maybe TRBD1 (5 bases). CDR1 MNHNS and CDR2 SASEGT come from the germline V gene. The V end lost 2 bases, the J end lost 6 bases, and 14 bases lay between the germline ends. This CDR3 comprises 14 residues. CDR3 in amino acids: CASSELRAVGEQYF. CDR3 sequence (DNA): TGTGCCAGCAGTGAACTCAGGGCAGTCGGCGAGCAGTACTTC.

The V call is TRBV6-5, the J call TRBJ2-7; 7 nucleotides line up with TRBD2. V shed 6 bases, J shed 5 bases, and the junction held 10 bases outside the gene matches. Germline loops: CDR1 MNHEY, CDR2 SVGAGI. The CDR3 loop spans 14 amino acids. The CDR3 region is CASSRREGFHEQYF. As DNA, the CDR3 is TGTGCCAGCAGCCGAAGGGAGGGCTTCCACGAGCAGTACTTC.

The CDR3 spells CASSPRSGRAIEQFF. CDR3 DNA: TGTGCCAGCTCACCCCGGAGCGGGAGGGCGATTGAGCAGTTCTTC. The rearrangement links TRBV18 to TRBJ2-1; 10 bases match TRBD2. In germline, CDR1 is KGHSH, CDR2 LQKENI. The CDR3 runs 15 residues. V gave up 3 bases and J gave up 9 bases; unmatched junction bases: 8.

The rearrangement uses TRBV14 and TRBJ2-1; D may be TRBD2 (5 bases). Trimming pared 3 bases from V and 5 bases from J, leaving 17 bases between. Per germline, CDR1 SGHDN and CDR2 FVKESK. The CDR3 is made up of 16 amino acids. The CDR3 region has the DNA TGTGCCAGCAGCCAGATAACCGGACTCAAGGACAATGAGCAGTTCTTC. Its translation: CASSQITGLKDNEQFF.

This sequence joins TRBV15 and TRBJ1-2; D remains unclear. The CDR3 loop spans 14 amino acids. V was cut by 0 bases and J by 4 bases, with 9 bases left in between. CDR1 is LNHNV, CDR2 YYDKDF, per germline (reference sequence). CDR3 nucleotides: TGTGCCACCAGCAGAGATAAAGGAGGCTATGGCTACACCTTC. It translates to CATSRDKGGYGYTF.

This clone has just a few counts. This rearrangement joins TRBV27 to TRBJ2-7; D is undetermined. Trimming took off 4 bases at V and 4 bases at J, with 8 bases between the two ends. The CDR3 covers 12 residues. Germline V gene sequence: CDR1 MNHEY, CDR2 SMNVEV (reference sequence). The CDR3 nucleotides read TGTGCCAGCAGTTCGACAAAATACGAGCAGTACTTC. It is translated as CASSSTKYEQYF.

The CDR3: CASSPQGTGVHNEQFF. The CDR3 bases are TGTGCCAGCTCACCACAGGGGACAGGGGTACACAATGAGCAGTTCTTC. The chain carries TRBV18 and TRBJ2-1; 10 bases map to TRBD1. The CDR3 totals 16 residues. Germline-derived CDR1 and CDR2 are KGHSH and LQKENI. Trimming removed 1 base from V and 5 bases from J; junction bases left unmatched: 5.

The chain combines TRBV11-3 with TRBJ2-3, with 10 bases fitting TRBD1. In germline, CDR1 is SGHNT, CDR2 YENEEA. The CDR3 has 17 amino acids. V shed 3 bases and J 5 bases; nucleotides not matched to a gene: 11. The CDR3 is CASSLGQGFLKGDTQYF. In nucleotides, the CDR3 is TGTGCCAGCAGCTTGGGACAGGGGTTCTTAAAAGGAGATACGCAGTATTTT.

This chain joins TRBV29-1 and TRBJ1-1, with TRBD1 matching 9 bases. Germline assignment: CDR1 SQVTM and CDR2 ANQGSEA. J was trimmed by 6 bases and V by 7 bases; bases with no gene match: 9. This CDR3 spans 13 amino acids. CDR3 coding DNA: TGCAGCGCCTGGCGGGACAGGGAACCTGAAGCTTTCTTT. Residues: CSAWRDREPEAFF.

With regard to this clone: Other DNA sequences in this specimen translate into the identical CDR3. V usage is TRBV5-1 and J usage is TRBJ2-1; D may be TRBD2 (6 bases). V lost 4 bases and J lost 4, with 12 bases in between. This CDR3 region has 14 residues. Germline V gives CDR1 SGHRS, CDR2 YFSETQ. The CDR3 spells CASSGSGGYNEQFF. CDR3 sequence (DNA): TGCGCCAGCAGCGGTTCCGGGGGTTACAATGAGCAGTTCTTC.

This clone was seen only once. This chain joins TRBV5-6 and TRBJ2-5; D uncertain. The DNA end is a closer match to TRBJ2-7, so the J assignment may be wrong. CDR3 length equals 13 residues. In germline, CDR1 is SGHDT, CDR2 YYEEEE. The CDR3 spells CASSFPRFREQYF. DNA of the CDR3: TGTGCCAGCAGCTTTCCCAGGTTTCGCGAGCAGTACTTC.

The rearrangement links TRBV27 to TRBJ1-3; D ambiguous. The ends were cut back, 6 bases at V and 0 bases at J, with 12 bases in the middle. From germline, CDR1 is MNHEY and CDR2 SMNVEV (reference sequence). This CDR3 comprises 15 residues. In DNA form, the CDR3 reads TGTGCCAGCAGCCCGTTTCGTCCCTCTGGAAACACCATATATTTT. Protein sequence: CASSPFRPSGNTIYF.

The chain links TRBV28 to TRBJ1-2, with 8 bases lining up with TRBD1. The CDR3 is 13 amino acids. The germline gives CDR1 MDHEN, CDR2 SYDVKM. Trimming took 4 bases from V and 4 from J; bases not matched to a gene: 2. The CDR3 here is CASSWDRPYGYTF. In DNA, the CDR3 is TGTGCCAGCAGTTGGGACAGGCCCTATGGCTACACCTTC.

J is TRBJ1-2 and V is TRBV27, with no clear D. The germline gives CDR1 MNHEY, CDR2 SMNVEV (reference sequence). This CDR3 spans 16 amino acids. Trimming took off 5 bases at V and 2 bases at J, with 18 bases between the two ends. DNA for the CDR3: TGTGCCAGCAGTGGATCACAGAGGGTCGGAAACTATGGCTACACCTTC. Amino acid sequence: CASSGSQRVGNYGYTF.